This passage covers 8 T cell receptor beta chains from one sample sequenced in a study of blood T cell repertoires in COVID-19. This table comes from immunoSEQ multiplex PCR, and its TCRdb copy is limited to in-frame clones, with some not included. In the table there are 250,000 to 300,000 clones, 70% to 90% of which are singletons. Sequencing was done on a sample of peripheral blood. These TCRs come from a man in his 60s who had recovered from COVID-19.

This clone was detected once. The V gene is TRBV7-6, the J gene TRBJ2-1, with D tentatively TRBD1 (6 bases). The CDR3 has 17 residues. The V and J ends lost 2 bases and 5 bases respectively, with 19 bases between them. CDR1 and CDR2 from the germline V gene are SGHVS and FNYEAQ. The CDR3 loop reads CASSLSATGKRDNEQFF. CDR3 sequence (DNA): TGTGCCAGCAGCTTAAGCGCCACAGGGAAACGAGACAATGAGCAGTTCTTC.

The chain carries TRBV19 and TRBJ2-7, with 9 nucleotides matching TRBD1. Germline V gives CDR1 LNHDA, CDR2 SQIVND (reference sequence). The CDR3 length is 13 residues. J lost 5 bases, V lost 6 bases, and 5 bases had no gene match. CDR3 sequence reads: CASRGTGRNEQYF. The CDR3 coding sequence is TGTGCCAGTAGGGGGACAGGGAGGAACGAGCAGTACTTC.

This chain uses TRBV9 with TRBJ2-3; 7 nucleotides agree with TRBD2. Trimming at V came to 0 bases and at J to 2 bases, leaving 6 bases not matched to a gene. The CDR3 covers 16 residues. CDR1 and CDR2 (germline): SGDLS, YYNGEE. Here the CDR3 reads CASSVAVGGFTDTQYF. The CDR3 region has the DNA TGTGCCAGCAGCGTAGCGGTGGGGGGGTTCACAGATACGCAGTATTTT.

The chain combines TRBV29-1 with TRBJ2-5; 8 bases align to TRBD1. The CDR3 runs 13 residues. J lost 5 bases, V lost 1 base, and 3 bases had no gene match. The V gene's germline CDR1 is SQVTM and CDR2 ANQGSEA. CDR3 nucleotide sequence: TGCAGCGTTGAAGGCCAGGGGGCTGAGACCCAGTACTTC. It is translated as CSVEGQGAETQYF.

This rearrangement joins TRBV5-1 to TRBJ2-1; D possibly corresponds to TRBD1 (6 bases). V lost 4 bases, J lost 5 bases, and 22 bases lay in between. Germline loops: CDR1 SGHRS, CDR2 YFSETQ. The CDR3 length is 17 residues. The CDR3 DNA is TGCGCCAGCAGCGGAGTCGTTTTGACAGGAACTAACAATGAGCAGTTCTTC. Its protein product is CASSGVVLTGTNNEQFF.

CDR3 in amino acids: CASSSTKAGGQETQYF. The CDR3 bases are TGTGCCAGCTCATCCACGAAAGCGGGAGGACAGGAGACCCAGTACTTC. The chain joins TRBV18 to TRBJ2-5; 9 nucleotides align to TRBD2. CDR1 KGHSH and CDR2 LQKENI come from the germline V gene. Trimming removed 5 bases from V and 5 bases from J; junction bases left unmatched: 12. This CDR3 is 16 amino acids long.

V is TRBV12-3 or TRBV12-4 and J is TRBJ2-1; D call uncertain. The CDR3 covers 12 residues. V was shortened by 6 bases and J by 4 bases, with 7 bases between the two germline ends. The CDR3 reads CASRLGYNEQFF. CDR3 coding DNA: TGTGCCAGCAGACTCGGTTACAATGAGCAGTTCTTC.

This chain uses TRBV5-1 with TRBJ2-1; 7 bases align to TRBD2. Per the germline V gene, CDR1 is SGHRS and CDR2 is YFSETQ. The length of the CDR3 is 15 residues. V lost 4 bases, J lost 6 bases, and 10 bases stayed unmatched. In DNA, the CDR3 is TGCGCCAGCAGCGGTTGGGCGGGAGCTGGCAATGAGCAGTTCTTC. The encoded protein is CASSGWAGAGNEQFF.